One T cell receptor (beta chain) is described in this entry. Antigen: not known. This specimen comes from a study of CD4 T cells in relation to SARS-CoV-2 and coronaviruses. Overall study context: Crossreactive spike epitopes shared across donors were mapped to their HLA restriction. Findings and caveats of the study: Approximately 65% of donors had memory CD4+ clonotypes crossrecognizing SARS-CoV-2 and common cold coronavirus spike.

V was pared by 7 bases and J by 0 bases, with 2 bases of the junction left unmatched. The CDR3 runs to 15 residues. The germline V gene encodes CDR1 SNHLY and CDR2 FYNNEI. Uncultured naive and memory CD4+ T cells supplied DNA for deep TCR-beta sequencing. Libraries were prepared by immunoSEQ multiplex PCR; TCRdb keeps only in-frame clonotypes and omits some of them. This table holds about 37,000 clones, 70% to 90% found once. This receptor was taken from an adult with COVID-19. The sequencing sample was made of memory CD4+ T cells from PBMCs. The chain recombines TRBV2 with TRBJ2-4, with 11 bases identical to TRBD2. The CDR3 is CASNGLAGAKNIQYF. DNA of the CDR3: TGTGCCAGCAACGGACTAGCGGGAGCCAAAAACATTCAGTACTTC.